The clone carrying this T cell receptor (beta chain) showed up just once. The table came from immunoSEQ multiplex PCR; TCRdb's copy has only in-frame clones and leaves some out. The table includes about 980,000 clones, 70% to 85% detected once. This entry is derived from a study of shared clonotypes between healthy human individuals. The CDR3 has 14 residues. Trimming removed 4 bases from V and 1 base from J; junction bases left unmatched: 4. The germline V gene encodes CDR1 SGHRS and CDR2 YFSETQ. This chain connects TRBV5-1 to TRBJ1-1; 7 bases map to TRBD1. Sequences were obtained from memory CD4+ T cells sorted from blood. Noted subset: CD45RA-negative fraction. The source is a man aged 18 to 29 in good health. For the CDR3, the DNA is TGCGCCAGCAGCACTGGACAGGCGAACACTGAAGCTTTCTTT. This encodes CASSTGQANTEAFF.